This T cell receptor beta chain was recorded in a study of blood T cell repertoires in COVID-19. At the level of the study: T cells, B-cell-depleted T cells, or PBMCs supplied cDNA or gDNA.

There are 16 residues in the CDR3. The germline CDR1 and CDR2 sequences are WSHSY and SAAADI. Trimming cost V 4 bases and J 1 base; bases outside gene matches: 6. The data were produced by immunoSEQ multiplex PCR, yet TCRdb's version contains in-frame clones alone and is incomplete. The table has roughly 350,000 clones, more than 75% seen once. The sequenced sample consisted of peripheral blood. V gene TRBV10-2 combines with J gene TRBJ2-3; 9 nucleotides line up with TRBD2. This receptor was taken from a woman under 30 who had recovered from COVID-19. The CDR3 DNA reads as TGCGCCAGCAGTGGTTGGACTAGCGAGGGCACAGATACGCAGTATTTT. This encodes CASSGWTSEGTDTQYF.